What follows are 19 T cell receptor beta chains derived from one specimen sequenced in a study of blood T cell repertoires in COVID-19. Produced via immunoSEQ multiplex PCR; TCRdb's table is partial and in-frame only. This sample has some 120,000 clones, with about 83% found just once. The specimen sequenced was peripheral blood. Receptor source: a woman aged 50 to 60 with acute or convalescent COVID-19.

The chain recombines TRBV5-1 with TRBJ2-7; possible D gene TRBD1, 7 bases. V shed 4 bases and J shed 1 base, with 12 bases lying between them. The CDR3 totals 14 residues. The germline V gene encodes CDR1 SGHRS and CDR2 YFSETQ. The CDR3 DNA is TGCGCCAGCAGCGACCCAGGGGGGTCCTACGAGCAGTACTTC. Translating gives CASSDPGGSYEQYF.

The V and J genes are TRBV10-2 and TRBJ1-2, with 10 bases aligning to TRBD1. Trimming removed 6 bases from V and 4 bases from J; junction bases left unmatched: 11. This CDR3 has 16 residues. Germline V gene data show CDR1 as WSHSY and CDR2 as SAAADI. The chain's CDR3 is CASRAGTGVMGYGYTF. The CDR3 bases are TGCGCCAGCAGGGCCGGGACAGGGGTTATGGGCTATGGCTACACCTTC.

This rearrangement joins TRBV4-2 to TRBJ1-4; weak D call: TRBD1 (5 bases). Trimming left V 4 bases short and J 8 bases short, with 29 bases between. The CDR3 contains 19 residues. The V gene's germline CDR1 is LGHNA and CDR2 YNFKEQ. CDR3 in amino acids: CASSPGAKWVQSPSEKLFF. The CDR3 nucleotides read TGTGCCAGCAGCCCTGGGGCTAAGTGGGTACAGTCCCCATCCGAAAAACTGTTTTTT.

This chain connects TRBV5-6 to TRBJ2-7; the D gene is possibly TRBD1 (6 bases). Germline loops: CDR1 SGHDT, CDR2 YYEEEE. The CDR3 contains 16 residues. Deletions cut 0 bases from V and 2 bases from J, with 15 bases between. CDR3 loop: CASSLVGGGPPYEQYF. In DNA form, the CDR3 reads TGTGCCAGCAGCTTGGTAGGTGGGGGCCCCCCCTACGAGCAGTACTTC.

The chain joins TRBV5-1 to TRBJ1-6; 10 positions agree with TRBD1. Germline CDR1 is SGHRS and CDR2 is YFSETQ. V shed 6 bases and J 5 bases; nucleotides not matched to a gene: 5. This CDR3 spans 15 amino acids. In DNA, the CDR3 is TGCGCCAGCAAGGGACAGGGGCGGGATAATTCACCCCTCCACTTT. The encoded protein is CASKGQGRDNSPLHF.

The chain is built from TRBV7-9 and TRBJ1-4; 10 bases align to TRBD1. J lost 10 bases, V lost 5 bases, and 4 bases had no gene match. The CDR3 sequence is 13 residues long. CDR1 SEHNR and CDR2 FQNEAQ come from the germline V gene (reference sequence). CDR3 bases: TGTGCCAGCAGCAGAGGACAGGGGGGAAAACTGTTTTTT. Translation: CASSRGQGGKLFF.

This chain links TRBV12-2 with TRBJ2-7; TRBD2, the table's D call, lacks a check against the DNA. TRBV12-2 counts as a pseudogene. CDR3 length equals 15 residues. CDR3 amino acids: CASRLLAGESYEQYF. CDR3 sequence (DNA): TGTGCAAGTCGCTTACTCGCCGGGGAATCCTACGAGCAGTACTTC.

The rearrangement links TRBV10-3 to TRBJ1-2; TRBD1 is a possible D gene (6 bases). V lost 10 bases and J lost 3, with 15 bases in between. Germline V gene sequence: CDR1 ENHRY, CDR2 SYGVKD. There are 13 residues in the CDR3. The DNA for the CDR3 is TGTGCCACCCAACAGGGAGGGGACTATGGCTACACCTTC. Encoded protein: CATQQGGDYGYTF.

The chain is built from TRBV12-3 or TRBV12-4 and TRBJ2-3; 9 bases align to TRBD2. The CDR3 has 13 residues. Losses at the gene ends were 5 bases for V and 14 bases for J; bases not matched to a gene: 11. The CDR3 coding sequence is TGTGCCAGCAGTCCCAATGGCGGGAGGGCAAGGTATTTT. Its translation is CASSPNGGRARYF.

The chain couples TRBV30 to TRBJ1-3; 7 nucleotides line up with TRBD1. The CDR3 is 15 amino acids. Per germline, CDR1 GTSNPN and CDR2 SVGIG (reference sequence). The V and J ends lost 4 bases and 2 bases, in that order; junction bases with no gene match: 8. In DNA form, the CDR3 reads TGTGCCTGGACCAAAAGAGGGACAGCTGGAAACACCATATATTTT. Translating gives CAWTKRGTAGNTIYF.

This chain joins TRBV20-1 and TRBJ1-1, with TRBD1 matching 9 bases. CDR3 length: 15 residues. CDR1 is DFQATT, CDR2 SNEGSKA, per germline (reference sequence). With V trimmed by 3 bases and J by 2 bases, 7 bases remained unmatched. CDR3 DNA sequence: TGCAGTGCTAGTTCACAGGGGGCCCTTAACACTGAAGCTTTCTTT. Its protein product is CSASSQGALNTEAFF.

This chain links TRBV4-1 with TRBJ1-4, with a weak D call TRBD1 (6 bases). CDR3 length equals 17 residues. Germline assignment: CDR1 MGHRA and CDR2 YSYEKL. Trimming pared 0 bases from V and 8 bases from J, leaving 19 bases between. The CDR3 DNA is TGCGCCAGCAGCCAAGATCGTCGGGAGGGGGATGGCGAAAAACTGTTTTTT. It codes for CASSQDRREGDGEKLFF.

V usage is TRBV30 and J usage is TRBJ2-5; D is ambiguous. Germline CDR1 GTSNPN, CDR2 SVGIG (reference sequence). Trimming pared 4 bases from V and 0 bases from J, leaving 3 bases between. The CDR3 length is 11 residues. CDR3: CAWTNQETQYF. The CDR3, as DNA: TGTGCCTGGACTAACCAAGAGACCCAGTACTTC.

The V call is TRBV7-8, the J call TRBJ1-6, with 10 bases aligning to TRBD1. The CDR3 loop spans 15 amino acids. Germline loops: CDR1 SGHVS, CDR2 FQNEAQ. V trimming: 5 bases; J trimming: 9 bases; junction bases outside the gene matches: 7. CDR3 nucleotide sequence: TGTGCCAGCAGCCGAGGACAGGGGGGAAGTTCACCCCTCCACTTT. It codes for CASSRGQGGSSPLHF.

This chain joins TRBV7-9 and TRBJ2-7; TRBD1 is a possible D gene (5 bases). The CDR3 is 13 residues long. Per germline, CDR1 SEHNR and CDR2 FQNEAQ (reference sequence). Trimming shortened V by 5 bases and J by 2 bases, and 10 bases separated the two germline ends. The CDR3 loop reads CASSPDKPYEQYF. CDR3 sequence (DNA): TGTGCCAGCAGCCCGGACAAGCCCTACGAGCAGTACTTC.

The rearrangement joins TRBV11-2 to TRBJ1-1; D ambiguous. This CDR3 contains 11 residues. The ends were cut back, 10 bases at V and 0 bases at J, with 6 bases in the middle. Germline-derived CDR1 and CDR2 are SGHAT and FQNNGV. The CDR3, as DNA: TGTGCCACCTCTCTGAACACTGAAGCTTTCTTT. This encodes CATSLNTEAFF. The full variable domain, its missing parts supplied by reference TRBV11-2 and TRBJ1-1, is EAGVAQSPRYKIIEKRQSVAFWCNPISGHATLYWYQQILGQGPKLLIQFQNNGVVDDSQLPKDRFSAERLKGVDSTLKIQPAKLEDSAVYLCATSLNTEAFFGQGTRLTVV.

The chain recombines TRBV30 with TRBJ1-1; D call uncertain. Trimming cost V 1 base and J 10 bases, with 10 bases left between them. Germline-derived CDR1 and CDR2 are GTSNPN and SVGIG (reference sequence). This CDR3 is 11 amino acids long. The CDR3: CAWSGLSVAFF. The CDR3 nucleotides read TGTGCCTGGAGTGGGCTCAGCGTAGCTTTCTTT.

The rearrangement links TRBV27 to TRBJ1-5; 7 bases agree with TRBD1. This CDR3 spans 14 amino acids. Germline-derived CDR1 and CDR2 are MNHEY and SMNVEV (reference sequence). V was pared by 5 bases and J by 9 bases, with 10 bases of the junction left unmatched. This chain's CDR3 is CASSLQGDSGPQHF. The CDR3 bases are TGTGCCAGCAGTCTTCAGGGGGACAGCGGGCCCCAGCATTTT.

The chain has TRBV4-1 and TRBJ2-1; D call uncertain. The CDR3 contains 13 residues. V lost 3 bases and J lost 7, with 10 bases in between. Germline-derived CDR1 and CDR2 are MGHRA and YSYEKL. CDR3 region: CASSHFNSNEQFF. The DNA of the CDR3 is TGCGCCAGCAGCCACTTTAATTCGAATGAGCAGTTCTTC.